What follows are 9 T cell receptor beta chains derived from one specimen sequenced in a study of metastatic and nonmetastatic thyroid tumors. There were no patients who had received any treatment before thyroid surgery. TCRdb re-called clones from the PCR reads using MiXCR. The table records tens of thousands of clones, about 13% of them present only once. Material: blood. Every receptor here comes from a female donor with papillary thyroid cancer or a benign thyroid nodule (not recorded which). Some clones in this sample may be carry-over from other donors' samples.

This clone was seen at least ten times. The chain joins TRBV28 to TRBJ2-5; 7 nucleotides agree with TRBD2. This CDR3 contains 13 residues. Looked up from germline, CDR1 is MDHEN and CDR2 is SYDVKM. The junction had 5 bases not matched to a gene; V was cut back by 6 bases and J by 4 bases. For the CDR3, the DNA is TGTGCCAGCAGCCCTACTAGCGCAGAGACCCAGTACTTC. Encoded protein: CASSPTSAETQYF.

The chain combines TRBV28 with TRBJ2-7; D possibly corresponds to TRBD1 (5 bases). Germline-derived CDR1 and CDR2 are MDHEN and SYDVKM. V was pared by 7 bases and J by 0 bases, with 16 bases between. CDR3 size: 15 residues. The CDR3 spells CASTDPGLSSYEQYF. In DNA, the CDR3 is TGTGCCAGCACCGACCCAGGGTTAAGCTCCTACGAGCAGTACTTC. The full variable domain, with the rest looked up from reference TRBV28 and TRBJ2-7, is DVKVTQSSRYLVKRTGEKVFLECVQDMDHENMFWYRQDPGLGLRLIYFSYDVKMKEKGDIPEGYSVSREKKERFSLILESASTNQTSMYLCASTDPGLSSYEQYFGPGTRLTVT.

This clone has a count of ten or more. The chain uses TRBV28 and TRBJ2-3; the D call may be TRBD1 or TRBD2 (6 bases each). V shed 4 bases and J shed 4 bases, with 12 bases lying between them. This CDR3 contains 14 residues. Per germline, CDR1 MDHEN and CDR2 SYDVKM. CDR3 in DNA: TGTGCCAGCAGTTGGGGGGCCGGTGCAGATACGCAGTATTTT. The encoded protein is CASSWGAGADTQYF.

This clone was detected many times. V usage is TRBV19 and J usage is TRBJ2-7; D is unresolved. Germline CDR1 LNHDA, CDR2 SQIVND (reference sequence). The V end lost 3 bases, the J end lost 0 bases, and 12 bases lay between the germline ends. CDR3 size: 15 residues. The chain's CDR3 is CASSILAESSYEQYF. In nucleotides, the CDR3 is TGTGCCAGTAGTATTTTAGCCGAATCCTCCTACGAGCAGTACTTC.

This clone was detected many times. The J gene is TRBJ2-2, the V gene TRBV3-1, with 7 bases lining up with TRBD1. The CDR3 spans 16 residues. Trimming took 3 bases from V and 3 from J; bases not matched to a gene: 7. Germline CDR1 reads LGHDT; CDR2 reads YNNKEL (reference sequence). The CDR3 reads CASSHPGTEHTGELFF. The CDR3 coding sequence is TGTGCCAGCAGCCATCCCGGGACAGAACACACCGGGGAGCTGTTTTTT.

This chain connects TRBV20-1 to TRBJ2-7, with 9 bases that match TRBD1. Germline V lookup: CDR1 DFQATT, CDR2 SNEGSKA (reference sequence). The CDR3 is made up of 13 amino acids. V trimming: 5 bases; J trimming: 7 bases; junction bases outside the gene matches: 9. The DNA of the CDR3 is TGCAGTGCTGGGGACAGGGACGGGGGAGAGCAGTACTTC. Translating it yields CSAGDRDGGEQYF.

At least ten counts were recorded for this clone. This chain joins TRBV11-2 and TRBJ1-1; D gene unclear. In germline, CDR1 is SGHAT, CDR2 FQNNGV. V was clipped by 0 bases and J by 10 bases, with 15 bases between them. This CDR3 region has 14 residues. This CDR3 reads CASSLEDARPTAFF. CDR3 coding DNA: TGTGCCAGCAGCTTAGAGGACGCCAGGCCGACAGCTTTCTTT.

By sample fraction, this clone is medium-sized. This rearrangement joins TRBV12-3 or TRBV12-4 to TRBJ1-2; D is undetermined. Trimming left V 5 bases short and J 2 bases short, with 3 bases between. The CDR3 loop spans 11 amino acids. The CDR3 DNA follows: TGTGCCAGCAGTCGGAACTATGGCTACACCTTC. This translates into CASSRNYGYTF.

This clone was recorded at least ten times. This chain joins TRBV20-1 and TRBJ2-4; D may be TRBD1 (5 bases). Per germline, CDR1 DFQATT and CDR2 SNEGSKA (reference sequence). CDR3 length: 13 amino acids. The V gene lost 3 bases and the J gene lost 9 bases, with 15 bases spanning the gap. CDR3 DNA: TGCAGTGCTAGTGAAATGACAGTCCTCATTCAGTACTTC. Translated: CSASEMTVLIQYF.